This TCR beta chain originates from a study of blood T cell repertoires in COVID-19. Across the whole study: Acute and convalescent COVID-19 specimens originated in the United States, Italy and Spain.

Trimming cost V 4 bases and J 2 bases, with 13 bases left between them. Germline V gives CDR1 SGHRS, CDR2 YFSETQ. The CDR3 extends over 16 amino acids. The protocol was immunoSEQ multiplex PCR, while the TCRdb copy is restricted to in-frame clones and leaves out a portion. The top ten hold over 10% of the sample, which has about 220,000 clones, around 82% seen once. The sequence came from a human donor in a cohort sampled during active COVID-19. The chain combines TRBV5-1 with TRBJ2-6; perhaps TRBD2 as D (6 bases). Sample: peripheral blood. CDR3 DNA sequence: TGCGCCAGCAGCCCGGAGGGGCTCACTGGGGCCAACGTCCTGACTTTC. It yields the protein CASSPEGLTGANVLTF.